This section outlines one T cell receptor beta chain sequence together with its context. While infection was still active, Seattle patients were enrolled and then followed longitudinally. Original data processing: Amplification with reference gene primers provided the estimates of nucleated cell counts. Data came from immunoSEQ multiplex PCR; TCRdb stores just in-frame clones and leaves some out. V, J and clone size are those of that table, while D and trimming were read from the DNA. The sample yields 25,000 to 35,000 clones, around 92% seen once. The data belong to a study of blood T cell repertoires in COVID-19. Study-wide context: The United States, Italy and Spain were the sources of the acute and convalescent COVID-19 samples.

The CDR3 is 17 amino acids. CDR1 is SGHTS, CDR2 YDEGEE, per germline. V dropped 0 bases and J dropped 3 bases, with 16 bases sitting between them. V and J are TRBV5-8 and TRBJ1-5, with D hard to call. The sample comprised peripheral blood. The sequence derives from a woman aged 70-85 years with COVID-19, enrolled during active disease. DNA for the CDR3: TGTGCCAGCAGCTTGGTTTTCGCGGCCGTCCCCAATCAGCCCCAGCATTTT. Protein sequence: CASSLVFAAVPNQPQHF.